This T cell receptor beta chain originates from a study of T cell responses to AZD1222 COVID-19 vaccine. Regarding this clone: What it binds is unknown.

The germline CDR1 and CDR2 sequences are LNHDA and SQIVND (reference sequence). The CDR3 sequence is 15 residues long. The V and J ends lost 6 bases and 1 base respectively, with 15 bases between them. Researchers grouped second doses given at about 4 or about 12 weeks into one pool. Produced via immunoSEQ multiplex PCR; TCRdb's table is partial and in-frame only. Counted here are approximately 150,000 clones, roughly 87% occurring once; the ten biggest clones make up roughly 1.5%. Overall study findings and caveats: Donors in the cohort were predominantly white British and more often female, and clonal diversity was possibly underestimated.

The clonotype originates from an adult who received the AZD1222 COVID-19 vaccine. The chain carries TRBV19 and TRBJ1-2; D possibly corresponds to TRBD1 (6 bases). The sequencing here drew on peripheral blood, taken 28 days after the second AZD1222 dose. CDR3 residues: CASRRQATFNYGYTF. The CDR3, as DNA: TGTGCCAGTAGACGACAGGCGACCTTTAACTATGGCTACACCTTC.